The rows below give T cell receptor beta chains drawn from one sample of a study of graft-versus-host responses after intestinal transplantation. Profiled with immunoSEQ multiplex PCR; TCRdb holds only in-frame clones, not every one. Of roughly 36,000 clones listed, roughly 96% are singletons. These TCRs' antigens remain unknown. The sequencing here drew on unstimulated CD8+ T cells sorted from spleen or lymph node cells, taken before transplant. The receptor set was obtained from a human donor who was the organ donor for an intestinal transplant. The CDR3 runs from the conserved cysteine through the conserved F or W. A D gene is named only where the DNA matches it firmly. Clone size, where shown, is once, few, many, or a class for clones that have expanded.

TRBJ1-2 TRBV15 . TRBD1 TGTGCCACCAGCAGAGATCTGGACAGGGGTAAACGAAACTATGGCTACACCTTC CATSRDLDRGKRNYGYTF
TRBJ1-1 TRBV2 . . TGTGCCAGCAGGGGGGACACGAACACTGAAGCTTTCTTT CASRGDTNTEAFF
TRBJ2-3 TRBV4-1 . TRBD2 TGCGCCAGCAGCAGCGGACTAGCGGGGGGCCTGGCACGCACAGATACGCAGTATTTT CASSSGLAGGLARTDTQYF
TRBJ2-5 TRBV6-5 . . TGTGCCAGCTGGCGACGGGCTGAGACCCAGTACTTC CASWRRAETQYF
TRBJ2-5 TRBV4-1 . . TGCGCCAGCAGCCCCATCATCAGGGAGGACATACAAGAGACCCAGTACTTC CASSPIIREDIQETQYF
TRBJ2-5 TRBV4-1 . . TGCGCCAGCAGCCAAGATAGCCGGGGTGGCGCAGAGACCCAGTACTTC CASSQDSRGGAETQYF
TRBJ2-7 TRBV6-5 . TRBD1 TGTGCCAGCAGTGAGGGACAGCGCTACGAGCAGTACTTC CASSEGQRYEQYF
TRBJ2-7 TRBV5-6 . TRBD2 TGTGCCAGCAGCCCAGCGGGGGACTACGAGCAGTACTTC CASSPAGDYEQYF
TRBJ2-7 TRBV7-3 . . TGTGCCAGCAGCTTGAACCCCCTCGCGGGTGAGCAGTACTTC CASSLNPLAGEQYF
TRBJ2-3 TRBV6-6 . . TGTGCCAGCAGCCCCAGGACTTATAGCACAGATACGCAGTATTTT CASSPRTYSTDTQYF
TRBJ2-1 TRBV9 once . TGTGCCAGCAGCGGCCCAGCGAAGCACAATGAGCAGTTCTTC CASSGPAKHNEQFF
TRBJ2-2 TRBV13 . . TGTGCCAGCAGCTTATGGGACTCTAACACCGGGGAGCTGTTTTTT CASSLWDSNTGELFF